A selection of T cell receptor beta chains follows, all from one sample in a study of beta chain features in type 1 diabetes. TCRdb's table, derived via immunoSEQ multiplex PCR, lists solely in-frame clones and lacks some. The table has around 430,000 clones, approximately 31% seen once. The material sequenced was naive CD4+ T cells from blood. The source of these receptors is a man between 18 and 35 years old in good health. The CDR3 runs from the conserved cysteine through the conserved F or W. D genes are given only for firm matches. The listing skips clone size in some rows; elsewhere it reads once, few, many or a size class.

DNA: TGTGCCAGCAGCGTTGGGACTAGCGCAATACAAGAGACCCAGTACTTC; CDR3: CASSVGTSAIQETQYF; D: TRBD2; J: TRBJ2-5; V: TRBV9; size: few
DNA: TGCAGCGTTTGGGCAGGGGCGACGCGTGGCTACACCTTC; CDR3: CSVWAGATRGYTF; D: NA; J: TRBJ1-2; V: TRBV29-1; size: NA
DNA: TGCAGCGTTTTCCGGGACTCAAACACCGGGGAGCTGTTTTTT; CDR3: CSVFRDSNTGELFF; D: NA; J: TRBJ2-2; V: TRBV29-1; size: few
DNA: TGTGCCAGCTCACCACGCGTCACTGAAGCTTTCTTT; CDR3: CASSPRVTEAFF; D: NA; J: TRBJ1-1; V: TRBV18; size: NA
DNA: TGTGCCAGCAAACTAGCGGGAGGACACGAGCAGTACTTC; CDR3: CASKLAGGHEQYF; D: TRBD2; J: TRBJ2-7; V: TRBV7-2; size: NA
DNA: TGTGCCAGCAGCTCCCTATCCGGGGGGCGGGGAAAAGAAAAACTGTTTTTT; CDR3: CASSSLSGGRGKEKLFF; D: NA; J: TRBJ1-4; V: TRBV7-6; size: NA
DNA: TGTGCCAGCAGCGCCACTAGCGGGGCCAATACGCAGTATTTT; CDR3: CASSATSGANTQYF; D: TRBD2; J: TRBJ2-3; V: TRBV7-3; size: NA
DNA: TGCAGTGCGTACGGGACTCGGGTTTTCTTT; CDR3: CSAYGTRVFF; D: NA; J: TRBJ1-1; V: TRBV20-1; size: few
DNA: TGTGCCAGCAGCTTGGTAGGAGAGACCCAGTACTTC; CDR3: CASSLVGETQYF; D: NA; J: TRBJ2-5; V: TRBV5-4; size: few
DNA: TGTGCCAGCGGGCGTAGGCTTTACAATGAGCAGTTCTTC; CDR3: CASGRRLYNEQFF; D: NA; J: TRBJ2-1; V: TRBV19; size: NA
DNA: TGTGCCTCCAAGGGCGAGGGGGACACTGAAGCTTTCTTT; CDR3: CASKGEGDTEAFF; D: NA; J: TRBJ1-1; V: TRBV10-3; size: NA
DNA: TGTGCCAGCAGCGGGGACAGGCTATACAATGAGCAGTTCTTC; CDR3: CASSGDRLYNEQFF; D: TRBD1; J: TRBJ2-1; V: TRBV13; size: few
DNA: TGCAGCGTGGGGCCGGGAGGCCAATCTGCTAGCACAGATACGCAGTATTTT; CDR3: CSVGPGGQSASTDTQYF; D: TRBD2; J: TRBJ2-3; V: TRBV29-1; size: few
DNA: TGTGCCAGCAGCTTCAGGAGAGATACGCAGTATTTT; CDR3: CASSFRRDTQYF; D: NA; J: TRBJ2-3; V: TRBV7-9; size: once
DNA: TGCAGCTCTGTGGGGCCCACAGATACGCAGTATTTT; CDR3: CSSVGPTDTQYF; D: NA; J: TRBJ2-3; V: TRBV29-1; size: few
DNA: TGTGCCAGCTCACCCGGGACAGCGAACACTGAAGCTTTCTTT; CDR3: CASSPGTANTEAFF; D: TRBD1; J: TRBJ1-1; V: TRBV18; size: NA
DNA: TGCGCCAGCAGCCGGAGTAGGCAAGAGACCCAGTACTTC; CDR3: CASSRSRQETQYF; D: NA; J: TRBJ2-5; V: TRBV4-3; size: NA